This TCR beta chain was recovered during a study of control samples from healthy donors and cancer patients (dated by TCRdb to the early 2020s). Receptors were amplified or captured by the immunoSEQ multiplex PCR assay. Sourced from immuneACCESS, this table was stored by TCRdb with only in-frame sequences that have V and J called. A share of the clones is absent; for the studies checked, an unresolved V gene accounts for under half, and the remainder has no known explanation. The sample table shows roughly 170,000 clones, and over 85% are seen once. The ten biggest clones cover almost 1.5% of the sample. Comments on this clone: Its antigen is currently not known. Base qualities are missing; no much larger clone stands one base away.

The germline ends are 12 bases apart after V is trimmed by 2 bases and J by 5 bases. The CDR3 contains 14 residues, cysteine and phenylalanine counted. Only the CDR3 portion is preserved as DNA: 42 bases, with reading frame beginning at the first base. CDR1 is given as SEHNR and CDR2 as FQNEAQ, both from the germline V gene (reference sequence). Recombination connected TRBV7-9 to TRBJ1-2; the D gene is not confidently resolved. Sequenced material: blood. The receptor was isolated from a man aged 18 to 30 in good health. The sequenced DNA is TGTGCCAGCAGCTTATCAACAAAGGTTTATGGCTACACCTTC. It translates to CASSLSTKVYGYTF.